This passage covers 25 T cell receptor beta chains from one sample sequenced in a study of blood T cells in healthy people across ages. The use of a sample-barcoded 5' primer and a J-beta primer mix characterized a second PCR of roughly 7 to 12 cycles. TCRdb analysed the 5' RACE reads with MiXCR anew, one entry per CDR3 protein. The data hold 1.5 million to 2 million distinct CDR3 sequences, with roughly 50% observed a single time. The sequencing input was blood. The receptor source for this set is a woman in her thirties or forties in good health.

This sequence joins TRBV12-3 or TRBV12-4 and TRBJ1-1; D is unresolved. Trimming removed 5 bases at V and 7 bases at J, with 11 bases between. The CDR3 covers 12 residues. The CDR3 protein is CASSQAGREAFF. The DNA of the CDR3 is TGTGCCAGCAGTCAAGCCGGTCGTGAAGCTTTCTTT.

This clonotype was found a few times. The V and J genes are TRBV7-6 and TRBJ1-2, with TRBD1 as a possible D gene (6 bases). CDR3 length: 14 amino acids. Germline V gene lookup returns CDR1 SGHVS and CDR2 FNYEAQ. With 4 bases removed from V and 4 bases from J, the gap between germline ends came to 13 bases. Here the CDR3 reads CASSSGAGIYGYTF. CDR3 nucleotide sequence: TGTGCCAGCAGCTCAGGGGCGGGGATCTATGGCTACACCTTC. The full variable domain, with the rest looked up from reference TRBV7-6 and TRBJ1-2, is GAGVSQSPRYKVTKRGQDVALRCDPISGHVSLYWYRQALGQGPEFLTYFNYEAQQDKSGLPNDRFSAERPEGSISTLTIQRTEQRDSAMYRCASSSGAGIYGYTFGSGTRLTVV.

The chain uses TRBV27 and TRBJ1-4, with D unclear. Between the trimmed V and J ends, which lost 2 bases and 8 bases, there was a span of 12 bases. The CDR3 is made up of 14 amino acids. CDR1 MNHEY and CDR2 SMNVEV come from the germline V gene (reference sequence). CDR3 coding DNA: TGTGCCAGCAGTTTACTCCCCGTTGGGGAAAAACTGTTTTTT. Translated: CASSLLPVGEKLFF.

The chain recombines TRBV20-1 with TRBJ2-3, with 14 nucleotides matching TRBD2. Germline assignment: CDR1 DFQATT and CDR2 SNEGSKA (reference sequence). CDR3 size: 16 residues. V was pared by 6 bases and J by 5 bases, with 10 bases of the junction left unmatched. The CDR3 nucleotides read TGCAGTGCCGTGAGACTAGCGGGGGGGCAGGGAGATACGCAGTATTTT. It is translated as CSAVRLAGGQGDTQYF.

The chain carries TRBV5-1 and TRBJ1-1; perhaps TRBD1 as D (6 bases). Trimming removed 4 bases from V and 4 bases from J, with 14 bases in between. The germline V gene has CDR1 SGHRS and CDR2 YFSETQ. This CDR3 region has 14 residues. CDR3 bases: TGCGCCAGCAGCCAAGGAGGGGGGCGCACTGAAGCTTTCTTT. Amino acid sequence: CASSQGGGRTEAFF.

The chain is built from TRBV27 and TRBJ2-1, with a tentative D call TRBD2 (7 bases). Germline V gene sequence: CDR1 MNHEY, CDR2 SMNVEV (reference sequence). The CDR3 consists of 16 residues. Trimming removed 6 bases at V and 8 bases at J, with 23 bases between. CDR3 in DNA: TGTGCCAGCAGCCGTGGGTGGGGGGGGCCGAACGATGAGCAGTTCTTC. It codes for CASSRGWGGPNDEQFF.

This chain uses TRBV4-1 with TRBJ1-4, with 9 bases that match TRBD1. The V segment lost 0 bases and the J segment 14 bases; nucleotides outside the gene matches: 10. The CDR3 extends over 15 amino acids. Looked up from germline, CDR1 is MGHRA and CDR2 is YSYEKL. The CDR3 loop reads CASSQDGDRVLKLFF. Written as DNA, the CDR3 is TGCGCCAGCAGCCAAGACGGGGACAGGGTCCTGAAGCTGTTTTTT.

The chain joins TRBV6-2 or TRBV6-3 to TRBJ2-5; 7 bases agree with TRBD2. Germline V gene lookup returns CDR1 MNHEY and CDR2 SVGEGT. After removal of 8 bases from V and 6 bases from J, the junction contained 9 bases not matched to a gene. The CDR3 loop spans 13 amino acids. The CDR3 sequence: CASATSNSQTQYF. In DNA form, the CDR3 reads TGTGCCAGCGCGACTAGCAACTCCCAGACCCAGTACTTC.

With respect to this clonotype: An end of the junction differs from the germline gene, which may be a read error. The chain uses TRBV5-1 and TRBJ2-7, with 8 bases fitting TRBD1. CDR3 length: 15 amino acids. Germline V lookup: CDR1 SGHRS, CDR2 YFSETQ. This chain's CDR3 is CASSLATGAAYGQYF. DNA for the CDR3: TGCGCCAGCAGCTTGGCGACAGGGGCCGCGTACGGGCAGTACTTC.

This clonotype was counted between two and nine times. V gene TRBV29-1 combines with J gene TRBJ2-3, with D possibly TRBD1 on 6 matching bases. The CDR3 consists of 15 residues. Germline CDR1 SQVTM, CDR2 ANQGSEA. The germline V and J ends were trimmed by 4 bases and 0 bases, with 14 bases remaining between them. The CDR3, as DNA: TGCAGCGTTGGCAGGGGCGACCCTAGCACAGATACGCAGTATTTT. It codes for CSVGRGDPSTDTQYF.

This sequence joins TRBV28 and TRBJ2-5; D unresolved. V was shortened by 4 bases and J by 1 base, with 13 bases between the two germline ends. The CDR3 spans 15 residues. Germline CDR1 is MDHEN and CDR2 is SYDVKM. For the CDR3, the DNA is TGTGCCAGCAGTTCCAAGGTTAATCGCCAAGAGACCCAGTACTTC. It encodes CASSSKVNRQETQYF.

This clonotype appeared a few times. The chain combines TRBV5-1 with TRBJ2-5; the match to TRBD2 covers 7 bases. V lost 7 bases, J lost 4 bases, and 10 bases stayed unmatched. Germline V gene sequence: CDR1 SGHRS, CDR2 YFSETQ. This CDR3 region has 14 residues. In nucleotides, the CDR3 is TGCGCCAGCCATATCCGGGGGGTCAGAGAGACCCAGTACTTC. Translated, it gives CASHIRGVRETQYF.

The J gene is TRBJ2-1, the V gene TRBV20-1; 12 bases align to TRBD2. The CDR3 is 17 amino acids. Germline CDR1 reads DFQATT; CDR2 reads SNEGSKA (reference sequence). V was clipped by 6 bases and J by 4 bases; unmatched bases: 13. CDR3 loop: CSATQGASGGGYNEQFF. CDR3 coding DNA: TGCAGTGCCACTCAGGGGGCTAGCGGGGGGGGGTACAATGAGCAGTTCTTC.

V usage is TRBV20-1 and J usage is TRBJ1-5; D unresolved. Trimming stripped 6 bases from V and 2 bases from J, with 11 bases between. The CDR3 totals 13 residues. From germline, CDR1 is DFQATT and CDR2 SNEGSKA (reference sequence). The CDR3: CSAATGGNQPQHF. The DNA for the CDR3 is TGCAGTGCCGCGACCGGGGGCAATCAGCCCCAGCATTTT.

This clonotype was found many times. V is TRBV7-2 and J is TRBJ2-5, with D tentatively TRBD2 (6 bases). V was pared by 3 bases and J by 5 bases, with 10 bases between. From germline, CDR1 is SGHTA and CDR2 FQGNSA. This CDR3 has 13 residues. The CDR3 coding sequence is TGTGCCAGCAGCTTTTTTCGGGAGGAGACCCAGTACTTC. Its translation: CASSFFREETQYF.

Only one count was recorded for this clonotype. DNA of the CDR3: TGTGCCAGCAGTGGGGGTGGGGAACTGGAGACCCAGTACTTC. It codes for CASSGGGELETQYF. The chain recombines TRBV2 with TRBJ2-7, with D unclear. The end of the DNA is better explained by TRBJ2-5, so the J call may be wrong. This CDR3 is 14 amino acids long. CDR1 is SNHLY and CDR2 is FYNNEI in the germline V gene.

This clonotype was picked up a small number of times. This rearrangement joins TRBV4-3 to TRBJ2-5, with D maybe TRBD1 (5 bases). With 0 bases removed from V and 4 bases from J, the gap between germline ends came to 9 bases. The CDR3 spans 14 residues. Germline loops: CDR1 LGHNA, CDR2 YSLEER. CDR3 in DNA: TGCGCCAGCAGCCAAGATCTCAGGGTAGAGACCCAGTACTTC. Translation gives CASSQDLRVETQYF.

This clonotype has just one count. The chain employs TRBV7-9 and TRBJ2-6; D is perhaps TRBD2 (5 bases). Per the germline V gene, CDR1 is SEHNR and CDR2 is FQNEAQ (reference sequence). The CDR3 is 16 amino acids. Trimming pared 3 bases from V and 6 bases from J, leaving 15 bases between. The CDR3 sequence: CASSFSDGVQANVLTF. CDR3 nucleotide sequence: TGTGCCAGCAGCTTTTCCGACGGGGTCCAGGCCAACGTCCTGACTTTC.

The chain links TRBV29-1 to TRBJ1-4, with 7 positions matching TRBD1. This CDR3 is built from 15 residues. V trimming: 0 bases; J trimming: 11 bases; junction bases outside the gene matches: 12. Germline V lookup: CDR1 SQVTM, CDR2 ANQGSEA. The CDR3 DNA reads TGCAGCGTTGAAGACCCACAGAGGGGGCCTGGGAAACTGTTTTTT. It is translated as CSVEDPQRGPGKLFF.

The table lists this clonotype with a few counts. The rearrangement links TRBV5-4 to TRBJ2-3; no clear D. This CDR3 is built from 16 residues. CDR1 is SGHNT, CDR2 YYREEE, per germline (reference sequence). V shed 2 bases and J shed 6 bases, with 19 bases lying between them. The CDR3, as DNA: TGTGCCAGCAGCTTACCCTACCCCACGACCAGGGATACGCAGTATTTT. It is translated as CASSLPYPTTRDTQYF.

The chain recombines TRBV5-5 with TRBJ1-5; TRBD1 aligns across 12 bases. Trimming at V came to 4 bases and at J to 9 bases, leaving 11 bases not matched to a gene. The CDR3 has 16 residues. The V gene's germline CDR1 is SGHKS and CDR2 YYEKEE (reference sequence). CDR3 DNA sequence: TGTGCCAGCAGCCCAAACCCCGGGACAGGGGGCACGCCCCAGCATTTT. It codes for CASSPNPGTGGTPQHF.

This clonotype was seen only once. V is TRBV20-1 and J is TRBJ2-7; D remains unclear. Between the trimmed V and J ends, which lost 7 bases and 7 bases, there was a span of 23 bases. The CDR3 has 14 residues. Germline loops: CDR1 DFQATT, CDR2 SNEGSKA (reference sequence). This CDR3 reads CSVTATARYNEQYF. The DNA for the CDR3 is TGCAGTGTCACTGCCACCGCCAGGTACAATGAGCAGTACTTC.

This clonotype was counted a few times. The junction departs from the called germline gene at one end, perhaps through a read error. This chain links TRBV4-1 with TRBJ1-1; D may be TRBD1 (6 bases). The CDR3 has 14 amino acids. CDR1 MGHRA and CDR2 YSYEKL come from the germline V gene. For the CDR3, the DNA is TGTGCCAGCTCTCAAGGGCAGGGGAGCACTGAAGCTTTCTTT. Protein sequence: CASSQGQGSTEAFF.

The V call is TRBV6-6, the J call TRBJ2-5; D might be TRBD2 (6 bases). This CDR3 spans 15 amino acids. Trimming left V 4 bases short and J 3 bases short, with 15 bases between. Germline-derived CDR1 and CDR2 are MNHNY and SVGAGI (reference sequence). For the CDR3, the DNA is TGTGCCAGCAGTTTCGAGGGGACTTCGAAAGAGACCCAGTACTTC. This sequence encodes CASSFEGTSKETQYF.

The sample holds a few counts of this clonotype. The CDR3, as DNA: TGTGCCAGCAGCTTAGGAAGCGGGGGCCTCAACAATGAGCAGTTCTTC. Amino acids: CASSLGSGGLNNEQFF. The rearrangement links TRBV7-2 to TRBJ2-1, with 8 bases lining up with TRBD2. CDR1 and CDR2 from the germline V gene are SGHTA and FQGNSA. After removal of 1 base from V and 5 bases from J, the junction contained 7 bases not matched to a gene. The CDR3 is made up of 16 amino acids.